The present T cell receptor (beta chain) was sequenced within a study of regulatory T cells in long-lasting Graves disease. Ten or more counts support this clonotype. Sample time point: newly diagnosed GD, antithyroid drugs for less than 3 months. There was RNA extracted from PBMCs, and the TCR library was made from it. An endocrinology department in Xi'an, China, recruited the patients. The CDR3 extends over 13 amino acids. V was trimmed by 4 bases and J by 3 bases, leaving 8 bases between them. The germline V gene encodes CDR1 MDHEN and CDR2 SYDVKM. Both iRepertoire HTBI primers and Arm-PCR of CDR3 regions were used to build the TCR beta libraries. TCRdb redid the calling of the multiplex PCR reads with MiXCR, one entry per CDR3 protein. The data show hundreds of thousands of distinct CDR3 sequences, less than 20% seen once. These same records also appear under a second study, on T cells in Graves' hyperthyroidism and ophthalmopathy.

The clonotype was recovered from a woman in her twenties or thirties with Graves disease. The source material was peripheral blood mononuclear cells (PBMCs), sampled at new diagnosis, from a patient treated with antithyroid drugs. This chain uses TRBV28 with TRBJ2-3, with unresolved D. Written as DNA, the CDR3 is TGTGCCAGCAGTTACCAGAAGACAGATACGCAGTATTTT. Its translation is CASSYQKTDTQYF.